This TCR beta chain was documented in a study of shared clonotypes between healthy human individuals (TCRdb year 2020). A note on the overall study: The cohort included three men and a couple of women between 18 and 49 years of age. To estimate repertoire size and how much clonotypes are shared between individuals, the study performed deep sequencing of blood TCR repertoires from a handful of healthy adults. For each donor, three plates each were used for CD4 naive and CD4 memory, two plates were used for CD8 naive, and one plate was used for CD8 memory. Between about 0.94 and 8.9 billion PBMCs per donor were obtained by leukapheresis. Libraries were prepared and TCR repertoires were sequenced by different laboratories using diverse techniques, in order to increase sequencing depth and limit assay-specific biases.

Taken from the germline V gene, the CDR1 and CDR2 loops are KGHSH and LQKENI. V loses 6 bases of germline sequence and J loses 1 base, and the interval between the two ends is 15 bases. Spanning cysteine to phenylalanine, the CDR3 consists of 15 amino acids. Left in the record is the CDR3 DNA by itself, 45 bases read in frame from the first base. The donors were healthy, HIV-negative adults who had no recently reported acute infections or vaccinations. Every donor was a Caucasian adult residing in Nashville, Tennessee, USA. Magnetic negative selection was used to enrich CD4+ T cells, after which naive cells were positively selected on CD45RA and the negative fraction became the memory subset. Blood was collected by leukapheresis, and PBMCs were isolated by Ficoll-Histopaque density gradient centrifugation and then cryopreserved in liquid nitrogen vapor phase. Purity and quantity of every magnetically sorted T cell population were checked by analytical flow cytometry. Genomic DNA was isolated from every sorted fraction and measured by UV absorbance on a Nanodrop 2000c.

TCR CDR3 regions were amplified from genomic DNA by multiplex PCR using the deep immunoSEQ assay. Genomic DNA extracted from each cell subset was distributed evenly over all wells of several immunoSEQ 96-well plates, and each plate served as one replicate. Each replicate PCR for sorted subsets received about 0.2 ug genomic DNA, equal to tens of thousands of T cell genomes. Purified libraries were quantified with a Qubit 3.0 fluorometer, sized on a Bioanalyzer 2100, and re-quantified with the KAPA Library Quantification kit. Every immunoSEQ 96-well plate was sequenced on a separate single-read 150-cycle Illumina NextSeq 550 flow cell. For the original study's pipeline: The immunoSEQ output contained only junctional sequences without quality scores, so filtering could not match that applied to full-length reads. To assign V/J genes and CDR3, sequences were annotated against IMGT germline references using PyIR, a Python wrapper for IgBLAST v1.9. Any read was removed if the V/J assignment was weak (E-value above 1e-6), the CDR3 was missing, or the read contained stop codons, out-of-frame junctions, or ambiguous translated residues. A V3J clonotype was defined by an identical inferred V gene, J gene, and CDR3 amino acid sequence. Percentage overlap between repertoires was calculated by dividing the number of shared unique clonotypes by the size of the smaller repertoire. Repertoire richness was assessed with RTK rarefaction, the Chao1 estimator, and Recon v2.1 estimates of unobserved clonotypes. OLGA was used to compute generation probabilities for all TCRbeta clonotypes that the gDNA method yielded from a handful of donors. The source is immuneACCESS, and TCRdb retained only in-frame sequences with V and J called. Part of the clones is not carried over; for the studies checked, unresolved V genes explain less than half of this, and the remainder is unexplained. Clone size and the V and J calls come from that table; the DNA yielded D and trimming. Across this sample there are over a million clones, with approximately 80% seen only once. The ten largest clones add up to roughly 0.57% of the sample.

In the case of this clone: The antigen this receptor binds is unknown. Base qualities were left out, and no much larger clone turns up one base away.

Overall results and qualifications from the work: Larger estimated clonotype richness was generally found for naive subsets than for memory subsets. The genetic and exposure-history diversity represented was limited by the small number of donors. Sampling was limited to blood, and TCR repertoires in tissue likely differ from TCR repertoires in blood. Sharing across a few donors was observed for 4.5% to 6.5% of naive CD4, over 3% of naive CD8, 2% to 2.5% of memory CD4, and around 0.4% of memory CD8 clonotypes. Even with the large sequencing depth, rarefaction of the sorted-subset datasets indicated that sequencing was incomplete. Clonotypes shared by all four sorted-subset donors showed higher generation probabilities than non-shared clonotypes. Pairwise subsampling led to the expectation that sequencing depth would affect the degree of clonotype sharing among donors.

The sample taken for sequencing was memory CD4+ T cells from PBMCs. The cell subset or site label, as the study defines it: CD45RA-negative fraction. The clonotype originates from a young man in good health. Some clones in this sample may be carry-over from other donors' samples. Here the chain combines TRBV18 and TRBJ1-1; the D region possibly corresponds to TRBD1 (5 bases align). DNA sequence: TGTGCCAGCTCCCCGAGGGGCCGGTGGAACACTGAAGCTTTCTTT. Protein translation: CASSPRGRWNTEAFF.